This is a list of T cell receptor beta chains from one sample in a study of T-cell memory formation after mild COVID-19. TCRdb re-called the 5' RACE reads with MiXCR, one entry per CDR3 protein. This table holds 400,000 to 450,000 distinct CDR3 sequences, approximately 19% found once. Material for sequencing was PBMCs or a T cell subset sorted from them (not recorded which). The receptor source for this set is a man between 18 and 29 years old who had mild COVID-19 (a few samples of this study predate the infection). Cell type and time point are not known. CDR3s include the opening cysteine and the closing phenylalanine or tryptophan. Each record gives: V gene, clone size, CDR3 length, J gene, D gene, CDR3 protein, CDR3 DNA. D genes are given only for firm matches. Expanded clones get a size class; other rows say once, few or many, or leave the size out.

v_call: TRBV11-2
clone_size: few
cdr3_length: 13
j_call: TRBJ2-5
d_call: NA
cdr3_aa: CASSRGARETQYF
cdr3_nt: TGTGCCAGCAGCCGAGGGGCTAGGGAGACCCAGTACTTC

v_call: TRBV29-1
clone_size: few
cdr3_length: 13
j_call: TRBJ2-7
d_call: NA
cdr3_aa: CSVEAGRRYEQYF
cdr3_nt: TGCAGCGTTGAAGCTGGGAGACGCTACGAGCAGTACTTC

v_call: TRBV7-6
clone_size: few
cdr3_length: 16
j_call: TRBJ2-2
d_call: NA
cdr3_aa: CASSLPVTPNTGELFF
cdr3_nt: TGTGCCAGCAGCTTACCGGTCACCCCCAACACCGGGGAGCTGTTTTTT

v_call: TRBV10-3
clone_size: NA
cdr3_length: 13
j_call: TRBJ2-3
d_call: NA
cdr3_aa: CAISSLGSDTQYF
cdr3_nt: TGTGCCATCAGCTCCCTAGGGTCAGATACGCAGTATTTT

v_call: TRBV4-3
clone_size: NA
cdr3_length: 15
j_call: TRBJ1-1
d_call: NA
cdr3_aa: CASSQDDGTNTEAFF
cdr3_nt: TGCGCCAGCAGCCAAGATGACGGGACGAACACTGAAGCTTTCTTT

v_call: TRBV4-3
clone_size: NA
cdr3_length: 15
j_call: TRBJ1-5
d_call: NA
cdr3_aa: CASSQDYRGAQPQHF
cdr3_nt: TGCGCCAGCAGCCAAGATTACCGGGGAGCTCAGCCCCAGCATTTT

v_call: TRBV7-2
clone_size: NA
cdr3_length: 15
j_call: TRBJ1-5
d_call: TRBD1
cdr3_aa: CASSRSGGFYQPQHF
cdr3_nt: TGTGCCAGCAGCCGTTCAGGGGGCTTTTATCAGCCCCAGCATTTT

v_call: TRBV5-1
clone_size: few
cdr3_length: 15
j_call: TRBJ2-1
d_call: TRBD2
cdr3_aa: CASSLDSGGNNEQFF
cdr3_nt: TGCGCCAGCAGCTTGGATAGCGGGGGGAACAATGAGCAGTTCTTC

v_call: TRBV2
clone_size: NA
cdr3_length: 15
j_call: TRBJ2-1
d_call: NA
cdr3_aa: CASSEFRGNENEQFF
cdr3_nt: TGTGCCAGCAGTGAATTTCGGGGCAATGAAAATGAGCAGTTCTTC

v_call: TRBV6-2/TRBV6-3
clone_size: NA
cdr3_length: 14
j_call: TRBJ2-3
d_call: NA
cdr3_aa: CASSGLPAADTQYF
cdr3_nt: TGTGCCAGCAGTGGACTGCCAGCAGCAGATACGCAGTATTTT

v_call: TRBV6-2/TRBV6-3
clone_size: NA
cdr3_length: 14
j_call: TRBJ1-1
d_call: TRBD1
cdr3_aa: CASSQGTGITEAFF
cdr3_nt: TGTGCCAGCAGCCAAGGGACAGGGATCACTGAAGCTTTCTTT

v_call: TRBV6-5
clone_size: NA
cdr3_length: 13
j_call: TRBJ1-4
d_call: NA
cdr3_aa: CASSYGGSEKLFF
cdr3_nt: TGTGCCAGCAGTTATGGGGGGAGTGAAAAACTGTTTTTT

v_call: TRBV24-1
clone_size: few
cdr3_length: 11
j_call: TRBJ1-1
d_call: NA
cdr3_aa: CATSDLVETFF
cdr3_nt: TGTGCCACCAGTGATCTTGTGGAAACTTTCTTT

v_call: TRBV12-3/TRBV12-4
clone_size: NA
cdr3_length: 14
j_call: TRBJ2-1
d_call: NA
cdr3_aa: CASREAESYNEQFF
cdr3_nt: TGTGCCAGCAGGGAAGCCGAATCCTACAATGAGCAGTTCTTC

v_call: TRBV25-1
clone_size: few
cdr3_length: 11
j_call: TRBJ2-1
d_call: NA
cdr3_aa: CASQSQGAQFF
cdr3_nt: TGTGCCAGCCAATCACAGGGCGCGCAGTTCTTC

v_call: TRBV7-2
clone_size: NA
cdr3_length: 17
j_call: TRBJ2-3
d_call: TRBD2
cdr3_aa: CASSSGLAGVGVDTQYF
cdr3_nt: TGTGCCAGCAGCTCGGGACTAGCGGGGGTCGGCGTGGATACGCAGTATTTT

v_call: TRBV4-3
clone_size: few
cdr3_length: 15
j_call: TRBJ1-1
d_call: NA
cdr3_aa: CASSQVYSGAREAFF
cdr3_nt: TGCGCCAGCAGCCAAGTTTATTCAGGGGCCAGAGAAGCTTTCTTT

v_call: TRBV7-2
clone_size: NA
cdr3_length: 15
j_call: TRBJ2-3
d_call: NA
cdr3_aa: CASSPVGGPPDTQYF
cdr3_nt: TGTGCCAGCAGCCCAGTCGGGGGCCCCCCAGATACGCAGTATTTT

v_call: TRBV27
clone_size: NA
cdr3_length: 14
j_call: TRBJ2-3
d_call: TRBD2
cdr3_aa: CASSFGGGVGTQYF
cdr3_nt: TGTGCCAGCAGTTTTGGCGGGGGGGTAGGTACGCAGTATTTT

v_call: TRBV10-3
clone_size: NA
cdr3_length: 14
j_call: TRBJ2-5
d_call: TRBD2
cdr3_aa: CATSSGGVRETQYF
cdr3_nt: TGTGCCACCTCTAGCGGGGGGGTACGGGAGACCCAGTACTTC

v_call: TRBV7-3
clone_size: NA
cdr3_length: 15
j_call: TRBJ1-1
d_call: TRBD1
cdr3_aa: CASSSTGVDYTEAFF
cdr3_nt: TGTGCCAGCAGCTCAACAGGGGTCGACTACACTGAAGCTTTCTTT

v_call: TRBV5-1
clone_size: NA
cdr3_length: 17
j_call: TRBJ2-7
d_call: NA
cdr3_aa: CASSLGGGATTTYEQYF
cdr3_nt: TGCGCCAGCAGCTTGGGCGGAGGGGCGACTACAACCTACGAGCAGTACTTC

v_call: TRBV4-3
clone_size: many
cdr3_length: 18
j_call: TRBJ1-2
d_call: TRBD1
cdr3_aa: CASSQDTIGTDLNYGYTF
cdr3_nt: TGCGCCAGCAGCCAAGATACTATTGGGACAGATCTTAACTATGGCTACACCTTC

v_call: TRBV4-3
clone_size: few
cdr3_length: 13
j_call: TRBJ2-1
d_call: NA
cdr3_aa: CASSQGGLDEQFF
cdr3_nt: TGCGCCAGCAGCCAAGGGGGACTTGATGAGCAGTTCTTC

v_call: TRBV4-2
clone_size: few
cdr3_length: 14
j_call: TRBJ2-1
d_call: NA
cdr3_aa: CASSQEYRRPEQFF
cdr3_nt: TGTGCCAGCAGCCAAGAGTACCGGCGGCCTGAGCAGTTCTTC

v_call: TRBV27
clone_size: few
cdr3_length: 14
j_call: TRBJ2-1
d_call: TRBD1
cdr3_aa: CASSLTGDRSEQFF
cdr3_nt: TGTGCCAGCAGTTTGACAGGGGATAGGAGTGAGCAGTTCTTC

v_call: TRBV7-6
clone_size: NA
cdr3_length: 14
j_call: TRBJ1-1
d_call: TRBD1
cdr3_aa: CASSWGQMNTEAFF
cdr3_nt: TGTGCCAGCAGCTGGGGACAGATGAACACTGAAGCTTTCTTT

v_call: TRBV12-3/TRBV12-4
clone_size: NA
cdr3_length: 14
j_call: TRBJ2-7
d_call: TRBD1
cdr3_aa: CASSSGGWFYEQYF
cdr3_nt: TGTGCCAGCAGCTCAGGGGGCTGGTTTTACGAGCAGTACTTC

v_call: TRBV7-6
clone_size: NA
cdr3_length: 13
j_call: TRBJ1-1
d_call: NA
cdr3_aa: CASSPYEAAEAFF
cdr3_nt: TGTGCCAGCAGCCCCTATGAAGCGGCTGAAGCTTTCTTT

v_call: TRBV7-9
clone_size: few
cdr3_length: 15
j_call: TRBJ1-1
d_call: TRBD1
cdr3_aa: CASSRVGTVNTEAFF
cdr3_nt: TGTGCCAGCAGCCGCGTCGGGACAGTGAACACTGAAGCTTTCTTT

v_call: TRBV7-9
clone_size: many
cdr3_length: 19
j_call: TRBJ2-1
d_call: TRBD2
cdr3_aa: CASSPRLAGQQSSYNEQFF
cdr3_nt: TGTGCCAGCAGCCCGCGACTAGCGGGGCAGCAGAGCTCCTACAATGAGCAGTTCTTC

v_call: TRBV7-2
clone_size: few
cdr3_length: 15
j_call: TRBJ2-5
d_call: TRBD2
cdr3_aa: CASSPERGAQETQYF
cdr3_nt: TGTGCCAGCAGCCCAGAGCGGGGGGCTCAAGAGACCCAGTACTTC

v_call: TRBV7-8
clone_size: many
cdr3_length: 15
j_call: TRBJ2-2
d_call: NA
cdr3_aa: CASSDKSTNTGELFF
cdr3_nt: TGTGCCAGCAGCGACAAGTCGACGAACACCGGGGAGCTGTTTTTT

v_call: TRBV7-9
clone_size: few
cdr3_length: 17
j_call: TRBJ2-7
d_call: NA
cdr3_aa: CASSSPSGLTPAYEQYF
cdr3_nt: TGTGCCAGCAGCTCGCCGTCTGGACTGACTCCCGCCTACGAGCAGTACTTC

v_call: TRBV12-3/TRBV12-4
clone_size: NA
cdr3_length: 16
j_call: TRBJ1-1
d_call: NA
cdr3_aa: CASLRTPGAMNTEAFF
cdr3_nt: TGTGCCAGCCTAAGGACCCCCGGGGCCATGAACACTGAAGCTTTCTTT

v_call: TRBV21-1
clone_size: few
cdr3_length: 16
j_call: TRBJ2-1
d_call: NA
cdr3_aa: CASTFEGQGCDNEQFF
cdr3_nt: TGTGCCAGCACCTTCGAGGGACAGGGGTGTGACAATGAGCAGTTCTTC

v_call: TRBV7-9
clone_size: NA
cdr3_length: 14
j_call: TRBJ2-3
d_call: TRBD2
cdr3_aa: CASSFSAGRDTQYF
cdr3_nt: TGTGCCAGCAGCTTCTCAGCGGGAAGAGATACGCAGTATTTT

v_call: TRBV5-1
clone_size: many
cdr3_length: 13
j_call: TRBJ2-1
d_call: NA
cdr3_aa: CASSLSTNNEQFF
cdr3_nt: TGCGCCAGCAGCTTGTCCACTAACAATGAGCAGTTCTTC

v_call: TRBV4-2
clone_size: NA
cdr3_length: 14
j_call: TRBJ2-7
d_call: NA
cdr3_aa: CASSQTGVRHEQYF
cdr3_nt: TGTGCCAGCAGCCAAACGGGGGTTCGGCACGAGCAGTACTTC

v_call: TRBV5-6
clone_size: many
cdr3_length: 13
j_call: TRBJ2-5
d_call: NA
cdr3_aa: CASSLDMVKTQYF
cdr3_nt: TGTGCCAGCAGCTTGGACATGGTTAAGACCCAGTACTTC

v_call: TRBV20-1
clone_size: NA
cdr3_length: 13
j_call: TRBJ2-7
d_call: NA
cdr3_aa: CSARLQGGYEQYF
cdr3_nt: TGCAGTGCTAGGCTACAGGGGGGGTACGAGCAGTACTTC

v_call: TRBV15
clone_size: many
cdr3_length: 15
j_call: TRBJ2-5
d_call: TRBD1
cdr3_aa: CATSRDPGQQETQYF
cdr3_nt: TGTGCCACCAGCAGAGACCCGGGACAGCAAGAGACCCAGTACTTC

v_call: TRBV3-1
clone_size: once
cdr3_length: 12
j_call: TRBJ2-5
d_call: NA
cdr3_aa: CASSQGFGSQYF
cdr3_nt: TGTGCCAGCAGCCAGGGATTCGGGTCCCAGTACTTC

v_call: TRBV2
clone_size: few
cdr3_length: 14
j_call: TRBJ1-5
d_call: TRBD1
cdr3_aa: CASLGQGTDQPQHF
cdr3_nt: TGTGCCAGCTTGGGACAGGGGACCGATCAGCCCCAGCATTTT

v_call: TRBV19
clone_size: NA
cdr3_length: 15
j_call: TRBJ2-3
d_call: NA
cdr3_aa: CASSIGGRDTDTQYF
cdr3_nt: TGTGCCAGTAGTATTGGGGGAAGAGACACAGATACGCAGTATTTT

v_call: TRBV7-2
clone_size: NA
cdr3_length: 15
j_call: TRBJ1-2
d_call: NA
cdr3_aa: CASSLGQPGGYGYTF
cdr3_nt: TGTGCCAGCAGCTTGGGACAACCAGGAGGCTATGGCTACACCTTC

v_call: TRBV7-9
clone_size: few
cdr3_length: 15
j_call: TRBJ1-5
d_call: NA
cdr3_aa: CASSLSGTPNQPQHF
cdr3_nt: TGTGCCAGCAGCCTCTCCGGGACACCAAATCAGCCCCAGCATTTT

v_call: TRBV24-1
clone_size: NA
cdr3_length: 14
j_call: TRBJ1-2
d_call: NA
cdr3_aa: CATSDQGRYYGYTF
cdr3_nt: TGTGCCACCAGTGATCAGGGTAGGTATTATGGCTACACCTTC

v_call: TRBV5-1
clone_size: few
cdr3_length: 14
j_call: TRBJ2-3
d_call: NA
cdr3_aa: CASSLVGKSNTQYF
cdr3_nt: TGCGCCAGCAGCTTGGTAGGCAAGTCGAATACGCAGTATTTT

v_call: TRBV12-3/TRBV12-4
clone_size: NA
cdr3_length: 15
j_call: TRBJ2-4
d_call: NA
cdr3_aa: CASSLELLAKNIQYF
cdr3_nt: TGTGCCAGCAGTTTAGAACTGCTAGCCAAAAACATTCAGTACTTC

v_call: TRBV4-3
clone_size: few
cdr3_length: 15
j_call: TRBJ1-3
d_call: TRBD1
cdr3_aa: CASSQVWDREDTIYF
cdr3_nt: TGCGCCAGCAGCCAAGTCTGGGACAGGGAGGACACCATATATTTT

v_call: TRBV7-2
clone_size: few
cdr3_length: 12
j_call: TRBJ1-1
d_call: TRBD1
cdr3_aa: CASSSGTGLAFF
cdr3_nt: TGTGCCAGCAGTTCCGGGACAGGGTTGGCTTTCTTT

v_call: TRBV18
clone_size: NA
cdr3_length: 14
j_call: TRBJ2-7
d_call: NA
cdr3_aa: CASSEGEGAYEQYF
cdr3_nt: TGTGCCAGCTCCGAGGGGGAAGGGGCCTACGAGCAGTACTTC

v_call: TRBV5-1
clone_size: few
cdr3_length: 11
j_call: TRBJ1-2
d_call: NA
cdr3_aa: CASSEDYGYTF
cdr3_nt: TGCGCCAGCTCCGAGGACTATGGCTACACCTTC

v_call: TRBV7-2
clone_size: many
cdr3_length: 12
j_call: TRBJ1-5
d_call: NA
cdr3_aa: CASSLDDQPQHF
cdr3_nt: TGTGCCAGCAGCTTAGACGATCAGCCCCAGCATTTT

v_call: TRBV5-1
clone_size: NA
cdr3_length: 15
j_call: TRBJ2-1
d_call: NA
cdr3_aa: CASSGDNHSYNEQFF
cdr3_nt: TGCGCCAGCAGCGGCGATAATCACTCCTACAATGAGCAGTTCTTC

v_call: TRBV20-1
clone_size: few
cdr3_length: 16
j_call: TRBJ2-1
d_call: TRBD2
cdr3_aa: CSARDSLVAGGHEQFF
cdr3_nt: TGCAGTGCTAGAGACTCTTTGGTAGCGGGGGGGCACGAGCAGTTCTTC

v_call: TRBV20-1
clone_size: NA
cdr3_length: 14
j_call: TRBJ2-2
d_call: TRBD1
cdr3_aa: CSAEGTGRTGELFF
cdr3_nt: TGCAGTGCTGAGGGGACAGGGAGAACCGGGGAGCTGTTTTTT